Sequencing of this T cell receptor beta chain was carried out in a study of T cells after yellow fever vaccination. Overall study findings and caveats: Most clones from primary vaccination were detected again post-booster (just over 95% CD4, roughly 90% CD8).

This clonotype was seen a few times. Antigen unknown. TCRdb independently ran MiXCR on the 5' RACE reads; one entry per CDR3 protein. The sample holds more than 350,000 distinct CDR3 sequences; roughly 11% are singletons and the top ten take less than 20%. This sample comprised PBMCs, obtained on the day of the first yellow fever vaccination. The source is a man between 18 and 29 years old who received the YFV17D yellow fever vaccine.

The CDR3 spells CASGEGREVVELFF. CDR3 sequence (DNA): TGTGCCAGTGGAGAGGGCCGGGAGGTCGTGGAACTGTTTTTT. V is TRBV19 and J is TRBJ1-4; D not certain. Trimming cost V 8 bases and J 12 bases, with 22 bases left between them. CDR3 size: 14 residues. Per germline, CDR1 LNHDA and CDR2 SQIVND (reference sequence).